This TCR beta chain was sequenced for a study of T cells in Graves' hyperthyroidism and ophthalmopathy (dated by TCRdb to 2018 to 2020). Background for the entire study: Peripheral blood was sampled at the time of initial diagnosis, prior to any treatment. The 90 to 100 discovery patients were randomly split 7:3 into training and test sets. After sampling, hyperthyroidism patients received methimazole starting at 30 mg daily, and ophthalmopathy patients received high-dose intravenous methylprednisolone. A discovery cohort of about 95 patients, roughly 45 with Graves' ophthalmopathy and approximately 60 with stable Graves' hyperthyroidism, was used to find distinguishing TCR V-J signatures. Prospective prediction of ophthalmopathy was tested in an independent validation cohort consisting of fewer than 20 hyperthyroidism patients and 17 patients who later progressed to ophthalmopathy. The paper reports TCR Vbeta CDR3 sequencing of approximately 140 peripheral blood samples: 43 ophthalmopathy, under 85 hyperthyroidism and approximately 17 progressor patients. In addition, the study compared T-cell repertoires in thyroid tissue and in blood from six Graves' hyperthyroidism patients. Beyond this particular receptor, the publication reports: A model built on a 13 V-J signature distinguished ophthalmopathy from stable hyperthyroidism, reaching about 89% sensitivity and about 81% specificity in cross-validation and 80%/75% in testing. During validation, the model predicted progression to ophthalmopathy a median of approximately six months ahead of onset, with roughly 65% sensitivity and almost 75% specificity. No statistical method was used to set the sample size in advance, and investigators knew the group allocation. Blood samples also contained most of the expanded thyroid clonotypes (frequency above 0.001), which suggests that blood repertoires may reflect thyroid immune responses.

The TCR beta CDR3 regions were amplified from the RNA transcripts. The TCR CDR3 was subjected to a first round of RT-PCR using the HTBI primer set and the Qiagen OneStep RT-PCR kit. Libraries were constructed in a second round of multiplex PCR, after which size selection and purification were performed. Libraries were sequenced paired-end with 100 bp reads on an Illumina HiSeq2000. Processing in the source paper ran as follows. SOAPnuke was used to process the raw data, throwing out any read that contained adapters or uncalled bases, had a mean Phred below 15, or lacked an exact constant-primer or identifier match. COPE v1.2.5 was used to merge high-quality paired reads, and clonotypes were defined as unique nucleotide sequences. MiTCR v1.1 was used to align the clonotypes against IMGT TRBV, TRBD and TRBJ reference segments. The analysis was restricted to V-J combinations with a frequency above 0.0001, which together covered 99% to 99.2% of the repertoires. A TCS score was defined as the ratio of F50 (clonal expansion) to E x V (chaos), with BLOSUM62-based TCRdist applied between CDR3 peptides within each V-J. Welch's t-statistics and random forest reduced fewer than 550 V-J features to 10 to 15, which were used in a naive Bayes classifier (R e1071). TCRdb trimmed the raw reads at Q25, called clones with MiXCR and kept productive beta chains. When rows share a CDR3 protein, they turn into one entry using the most common DNA and genes. These V and J calls are TCRdb output, not the study's own analysis. The sample yields around 600,000 distinct CDR3 sequences; 12% to 15% were counted once. The ten largest make up 7% to 9% of the sample.

Ophthalmopathy patients had moderately to severely active disease, Clinical Activity Score of at least 3, NOSPECS grade of at least 4, and duration under 3 months. Any patient with an uncontrolled infection, another autoimmune disease, pregnancy or lactation was excluded. Diagnoses were established on the basis of clinical symptoms, serum thyroxine and TRAb, thyroid ultrasound, and orbital computed tomography. PBMCs were separated from under 12 ml of fresh peripheral blood using Ficoll-Paque density gradient centrifugation. Total RNA was extracted using Trizol reagent, and RNA quality was assessed on an Agilent 2100 Bioanalyzer. The CDR3, from cysteine to phenylalanine, totals 17 residues. The kept DNA is CDR3 alone, 51 bases in frame from the first base. Trimming takes 6 bases from V and 2 bases from J, and the germline ends sit 23 bases apart. Based on the germline V gene (reference sequence), the CDR1 and CDR2 sequences are LNHDA and SQIVND.

This clonotype was seen more than once but under ten times. Its target antigen remains unknown. No clone much larger than this one lies a single base away; base qualities are absent. Recombination connected TRBV19 to TRBJ2-7; TRBD1 is a weak D gene call, 6 bases matching. Material for sequencing was blood. This clonotype originated in a woman aged 18 to 35 with Graves' ophthalmopathy. The sequenced DNA is TGTGCCAGTAGGCCGAACCCCCGGGACACCAGAACCTACGAGCAGTACTTC. This encodes CASRPNPRDTRTYEQYF.